This TCR beta chain was identified during a study of blood T cell repertoires in COVID-19. Study background: From T cells, B-cell-depleted T cells, or PBMCs came the material, which was cDNA or gDNA.

This table comes from immunoSEQ multiplex PCR, and its TCRdb copy is limited to in-frame clones, with some not included. The repertoire consists of some 60,000 clones, with over 60% occurring once and the leading ten covering more than 15%. The CDR3 covers 14 residues. Germline assignment: CDR1 ENHRY and CDR2 SYGVKD. Deletions cut 4 bases from V and 0 bases from J, with 8 bases between. This TCR derives from a man aged 30 to 45 with COVID-19, enrolled during active disease. This rearrangement joins TRBV10-3 to TRBJ2-3; D ambiguous. Sequencing input: peripheral blood. CDR3 DNA: TGTGCCATCAGTGGAAGGAGTAGCACAGATACGCAGTATTTT. This sequence encodes CAISGRSSTDTQYF.